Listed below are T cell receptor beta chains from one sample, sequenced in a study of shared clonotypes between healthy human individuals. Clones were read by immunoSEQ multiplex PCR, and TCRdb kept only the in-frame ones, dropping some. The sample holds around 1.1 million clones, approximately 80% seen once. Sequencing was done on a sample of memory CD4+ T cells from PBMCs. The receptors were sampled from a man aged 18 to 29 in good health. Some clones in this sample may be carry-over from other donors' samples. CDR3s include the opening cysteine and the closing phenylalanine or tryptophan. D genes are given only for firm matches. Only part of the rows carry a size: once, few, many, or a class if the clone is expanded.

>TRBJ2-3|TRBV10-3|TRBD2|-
TGTGCCATCATGGGGACTAGCGAAAACACAGATACGCAGTATTTT
CAIMGTSENTDTQYF
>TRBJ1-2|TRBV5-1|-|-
TGCGCCAGCCCCCCCCCTGGAGGCTACACCTTC
CASPPPGGYTF
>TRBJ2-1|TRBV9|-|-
TGTGCCAGCAGCGCGTGGGGGGAGGACTCCTACAATGAGCAGTTCTTC
CASSAWGEDSYNEQFF
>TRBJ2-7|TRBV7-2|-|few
TGTGCCAGCGGGCGGGCGGCCTACGAGCAGTACTTC
CASGRAAYEQYF
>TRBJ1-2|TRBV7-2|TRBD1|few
TGTGCCAGCAGCCCGGACAGGGGGCATGGCTACACCTTC
CASSPDRGHGYTF
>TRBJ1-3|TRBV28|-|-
TGTGCCAGCAGTCCATCGGTGAGGTTTGGAAACACCATATATTTT
CASSPSVRFGNTIYF
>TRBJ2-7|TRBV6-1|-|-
TGTGCCAGCTACCCCCCTGGGGGCCACGAGCAGTACTTC
CASYPPGGHEQYF
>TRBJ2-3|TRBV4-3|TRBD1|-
TGCGCCAGCAGCCTTTCGAGTGCTACAGGGGAATTGTATTTT
CASSLSSATGELYF
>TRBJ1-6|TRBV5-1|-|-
TGCGCCAGCAGCTTGGCCCAGGAGGCAGGGTCCATTAATTCACCCCTCCACTTT
CASSLAQEAGSINSPLHF
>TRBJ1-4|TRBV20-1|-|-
TGCAGTGCTAGCCGGAATGAAAAACTGTTTTTT
CSASRNEKLFF
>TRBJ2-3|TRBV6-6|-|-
TGTGCCAGCGCCAGGGGGGAGACTTTCACAGATACGCAGTATTTT
CASARGETFTDTQYF
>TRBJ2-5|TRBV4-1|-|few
TGCGCCAGCTCTACCGTCGGGGGATTAAAGACCCAGTACTTC
CASSTVGGLKTQYF
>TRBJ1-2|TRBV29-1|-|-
TGCAGCGGCAAGACAGAAAACTATGGCTACACCTTC
CSGKTENYGYTF
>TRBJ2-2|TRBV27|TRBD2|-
TGTGCCAGCTCTATCCGGACCACTAGCGGCAACACCGGGGAGCTGTTTTTT
CASSIRTTSGNTGELFF
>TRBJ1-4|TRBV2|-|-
TGTGCCAGCAGTGTGAGGGGAAGCGAAAAACTGTTTTTT
CASSVRGSEKLFF
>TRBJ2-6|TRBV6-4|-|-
TGTGCCAGCAGCCGGGGGACAGCTCACTCTGGGGCCAACGTCCTGACTTTC
CASSRGTAHSGANVLTF
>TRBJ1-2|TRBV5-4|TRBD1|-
TGTGCCAGCAGTCGAACAATACAGGGGGCCTATGGCTACACCTTC
CASSRTIQGAYGYTF
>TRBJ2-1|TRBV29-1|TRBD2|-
TGCAGCGTTGAAATGGCGGGAGGGCGCGGTGAGCAGTTCTTC
CSVEMAGGRGEQFF
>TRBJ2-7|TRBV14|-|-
TGTGCCAGCAGCCAAGAAGCAAAATGGCGGGGCCCCTGGGGCGAGCAGTACTTC
CASSQEAKWRGPWGEQYF
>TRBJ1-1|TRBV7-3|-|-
TGTGCCAGCAGCTCCCCTTTGGTCCGGAGGGACACTGAAGCTTTCTTT
CASSSPLVRRDTEAFF
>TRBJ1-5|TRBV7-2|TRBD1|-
TGTGCCAGCAGCCTTGGACAGGGTCTGCCTCAGCCCCAGCATTTT
CASSLGQGLPQPQHF
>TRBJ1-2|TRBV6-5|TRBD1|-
TGTGCCAGCAGTTACCGGGACAGGGGGAACTATGGCTACACCTTC
CASSYRDRGNYGYTF
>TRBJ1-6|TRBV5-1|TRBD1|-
TGCGCCAGCAGCTATAAGACAGGGGATAATTCACCCCTCCACTTT
CASSYKTGDNSPLHF
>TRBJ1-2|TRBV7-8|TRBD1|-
TGTGCCAGCAGCTTAGTTCCGCAGGGGGTAGACTATGGCTACACCTTC
CASSLVPQGVDYGYTF
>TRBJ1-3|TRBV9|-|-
TGTGCCAGCAGCGTAGCGAGGGCTTTCGGTGGAAACACCATATATTTT
CASSVARAFGGNTIYF
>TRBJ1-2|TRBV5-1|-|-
TGCGCCAGCAGCCGCACAGACCCTAACTATGGCTACACCTTC
CASSRTDPNYGYTF
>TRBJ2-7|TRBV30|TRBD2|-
TGTGCCTGGGGGGGAGTTGCGGGAGTATCCGAGCAGTACTTC
CAWGGVAGVSEQYF
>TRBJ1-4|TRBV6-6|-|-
TGTGCCAGCAGTTACGGACTGAGTAATGAAAAACTGTTTTTT
CASSYGLSNEKLFF
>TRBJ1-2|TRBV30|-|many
TGTGCCTGGAGTGTCGGGCCTTCCTTCTATGGCTACACCTTC
CAWSVGPSFYGYTF
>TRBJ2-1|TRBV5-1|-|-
TGCGCCAGCAGCTTGGATTCGTACAATGAGCAGTTCTTC
CASSLDSYNEQFF
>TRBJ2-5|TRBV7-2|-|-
TGTGCCAGCAGTCCCCAGGGCGGAGAGACCCAGTACTTC
CASSPQGGETQYF
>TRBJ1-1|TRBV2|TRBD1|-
TGTGCCAGCACTAAACAGGGGTCCACTGAAGCTTTCTTT
CASTKQGSTEAFF
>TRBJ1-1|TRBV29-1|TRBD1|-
TGCAGCGTTGGACAGGGTTGGGGCATGAACACTGAAGCTTTCTTT
CSVGQGWGMNTEAFF
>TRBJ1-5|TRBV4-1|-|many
TGCGCCAGCAGCTCAGGAGGGGGTCAGCCCCAGCATTTT
CASSSGGGQPQHF
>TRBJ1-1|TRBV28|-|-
TGTGCCAGCAGTTCCGGTGGGGGGGGGAACACTGAAGCTTTCTTT
CASSSGGGGNTEAFF
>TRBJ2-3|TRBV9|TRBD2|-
TGTGCCAGCAGCGGAGAGCGGGAGTACGTTACAGATACGCAGTATTTT
CASSGEREYVTDTQYF
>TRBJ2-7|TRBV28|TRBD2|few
TGTGCCAGCAGCCGTAGTGGGACTAGCGGGAACGAGCAGTACTTC
CASSRSGTSGNEQYF
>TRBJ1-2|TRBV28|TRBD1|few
TGTGCCAGTAGGACAGGGTTTAACCTACCTGGCTACACCTTC
CASRTGFNLPGYTF
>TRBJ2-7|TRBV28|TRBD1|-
TGTGCCAGCAGGCCGACAGGGGTCTACGAGCAGTACTTC
CASRPTGVYEQYF
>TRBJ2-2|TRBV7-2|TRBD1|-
TGTGCCAGCAGCCAGGACAGGGCCGGCGGGGAGCTGTTTTTT
CASSQDRAGGELFF
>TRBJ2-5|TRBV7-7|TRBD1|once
TGTGCCAGCAGCTCCGGACAGGGGCCCAGCCCGACCCAGTACTTC
CASSSGQGPSPTQYF
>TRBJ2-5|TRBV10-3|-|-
TGTGCCATCAGTCAGCAAGAGACCCAGTACTTC
CAISQQETQYF
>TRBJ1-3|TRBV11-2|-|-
TGTGCCAGCAGCTCCTTTTATGGGAGTGCTGGAAACACCATATATTTT
CASSSFYGSAGNTIYF
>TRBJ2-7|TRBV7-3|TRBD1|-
TGTGCCAGCAGCTTACAACAGGGGAATTACTACGAGCAGTACTTC
CASSLQQGNYYEQYF
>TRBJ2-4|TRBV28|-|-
TGTGCCAGCAGCCCTCGGGGGATAGCCAAAAACATTCAGTACTTC
CASSPRGIAKNIQYF
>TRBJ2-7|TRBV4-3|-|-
TGCGCCAGCAGCCAAGATGCCCTTACTTACGAGCAGTACTTC
CASSQDALTYEQYF
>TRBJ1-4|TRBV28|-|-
TGTGCCAGCGGAGGAGTGTGGGCAAAACTGTTTTTT
CASGGVWAKLFF
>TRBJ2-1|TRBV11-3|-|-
TGTGCCAGCAGTCCGGGACTCCGAACCTACAATGAGCAGTTCTTC
CASSPGLRTYNEQFF
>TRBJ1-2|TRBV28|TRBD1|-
TGTGCCAGCAGTCGGATAAGAGGACAGGGGGGCTACTATGGCTACACCTTC
CASSRIRGQGGYYGYTF
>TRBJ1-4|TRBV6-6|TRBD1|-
TGTGCCAGCAGTTCTCAAGACAGGGTCCGGAATGAAAAACTGTTTTTT
CASSSQDRVRNEKLFF
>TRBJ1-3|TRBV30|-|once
TGTGCCTGGAGTCGGGGAACTGGAAACACCATATATTTT
CAWSRGTGNTIYF
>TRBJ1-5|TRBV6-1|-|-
TGTGCCAGCAGTGAACACAACAATCAGCCCCAGCATTTT
CASSEHNNQPQHF
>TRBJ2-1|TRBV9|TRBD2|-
TGTGCCAGCACCCGGACCGGGACTAGCGGCAATGAGCAGTTCTTC
CASTRTGTSGNEQFF
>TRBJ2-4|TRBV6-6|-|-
TGTGCCAGCAGCCCCGTAGGTACGCTAGCCAAAAACATTCAGTACTTC
CASSPVGTLAKNIQYF
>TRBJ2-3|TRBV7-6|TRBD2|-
TGTGCCAGCAGCTTAGGTTTAGCGGGAGGTGCCCAACGGGCGCAGTATTTT
CASSLGLAGGAQRAQYF
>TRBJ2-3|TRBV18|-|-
TGTGCCAGCTCCGGGTCTTTCACAGATACGCAGTATTTT
CASSGSFTDTQYF
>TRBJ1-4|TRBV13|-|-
TGTGCCAGCAGCTTAGCCGATTCACCAAAACTGTTTTTT
CASSLADSPKLFF